The 17 T cell receptor beta chains reported below all come from one sample, sequenced in a study of a mutant IDH1 vaccine in newly diagnosed glioma. The time point was: week 5, during vaccination. Alongside topical imiquimod, each dose of vaccine comprised 300 ug of mutant IDH1 20-mer peptide. Generated by immunoSEQ multiplex PCR, the TCRdb table keeps only in-frame clones and is missing some. The sample has 25,000 to 35,000 clones; 89% are singletons. No cognate antigen is known for these TCRs. The material sequenced was PBMCs, taken from a glioma patient whose treatment included an IDH1 peptide vaccine. Source of these receptors: a man between 18 and 35 years old with glioma.

The rearrangement joins TRBV7-9 to TRBJ2-7; perhaps TRBD2 as D (6 bases). Germline V lookup: CDR1 SEHNR, CDR2 FQNEAQ (reference sequence). V shed 5 bases and J shed 6 bases, with 11 bases lying between them. This CDR3 contains 12 residues. CDR3 residues: CASSLGRGEQYF. Here the CDR3 DNA reads TGTGCCAGCAGCCTGGGGCGGGGCGAGCAGTACTTC.

The chain links TRBV6-1 to TRBJ1-4; 8 bases fit TRBD1. The CDR3 extends over 15 amino acids. After removal of 3 bases from V and 5 bases from J, the junction contained 5 bases not matched to a gene. Germline values: CDR1 MNHNS, CDR2 SASEGT. CDR3 coding DNA: TGTGCCAGCAGTGATGGGGACAGGTTAAATGAAAAACTGTTTTTT. Its protein is CASSDGDRLNEKLFF.

V and J are TRBV4-3 and TRBJ2-1; the D call may be TRBD1 or TRBD2 (5 bases each). The V and J ends lost 1 base and 1 base respectively, with 8 bases between them. CDR3 size: 15 residues. Germline CDR1 reads LGHNA; CDR2 reads YSLEER. CDR3 sequence (DNA): TGCGCCAGCAGCCAAGGAGGGGAGTCCTACAATGAGCAGTTCTTC. Encoded protein: CASSQGGESYNEQFF.

The chain is built from TRBV27 and TRBJ1-6; D may be TRBD1 (5 bases). Looked up from germline, CDR1 is MNHEY and CDR2 is SMNVEV (reference sequence). CDR3 size: 14 residues. With 3 bases removed from V and 5 bases from J, the gap between germline ends came to 8 bases. CDR3 DNA: TGTGCCAGCAGTTTTAGACAGAATAATTCACCCCTCCACTTT. This translates into CASSFRQNNSPLHF.

The chain carries TRBV10-3 and TRBJ1-1; TRBD1 is a possible D gene (6 bases). The CDR3 sequence is 13 residues long. Between the trimmed V and J ends, which lost 6 bases and 5 bases, there was a span of 13 bases. CDR1 and CDR2 (germline): ENHRY, SYGVKD. The chain's CDR3 is CAIRLGGRTEAFF. The CDR3 nucleotides read TGTGCCATCAGATTAGGGGGAAGGACTGAAGCTTTCTTT.

This clone was detected a few times. The chain has TRBV5-4 and TRBJ1-4; no firm D call. This CDR3 region has 13 residues. V was clipped by 4 bases and J by 8 bases, with 12 bases between them. Germline V gives CDR1 SGHNT, CDR2 YYREEE (reference sequence). CDR3 protein: CASSVWSDEKLFF. The CDR3 coding sequence is TGTGCCAGCAGCGTGTGGTCAGACGAAAAACTGTTTTTT.

The chain couples TRBV5-1 to TRBJ1-5; D unclear. CDR1 is SGHRS, CDR2 YFSETQ, per germline. Trimming left V 7 bases short and J 5 bases short, with 16 bases between. This CDR3 comprises 14 residues. The CDR3 DNA reads as TGCGCCAGCCCTGGGAGGGTCGGGGATCAGCCCCAGCATTTT. Amino acid sequence: CASPGRVGDQPQHF. Together with reference TRBV5-1 and TRBJ1-5, the CDR3 gives the full variable domain: KAGVTQTPRYLIKTRGQQVTLSCSPISGHRSVSWYQQTPGQGLQFLFEYFSETQRNKGNFPGRFSGRQFSNSRSEMNVSTLELGDSALYLCASPGRVGDQPQHFGDGTRLSIL.

V gene TRBV7-2 combines with J gene TRBJ2-7, with unresolved D. Germline lookup yields CDR1 SGHTA and CDR2 FQGNSA. Trimming stripped 6 bases from V and 1 base from J, with 13 bases between. This CDR3 has 14 residues. CDR3 amino acids: CASRTETLSYEQYF. DNA of the CDR3: TGTGCCAGCAGGACGGAGACTCTGTCCTACGAGCAGTACTTC. Using reference TRBV7-2 and TRBJ2-7 for the parts outside the CDR3, the full variable domain is GAGVSQSPSNKVTEKGKDVELRCDPISGHTALYWYRQSLGQGLEFLIYFQGNSAPDKSGLPSDRFSAERTGGSVSTLTIQRTQQEDSAVYLCASRTETLSYEQYFGPGTRLTVT.

V is TRBV19 and J is TRBJ2-7; 13 nucleotides match TRBD2. The CDR3 is 15 amino acids. The germline gives CDR1 LNHDA, CDR2 SQIVND (reference sequence). V was pared by 9 bases and J by 7 bases, with 12 bases of the junction left unmatched. The CDR3 region has the DNA TGTGCCAGGTCGGAGGGGACTAGCGGGGCCTGGGAGCAGTACTTC. Residues: CARSEGTSGAWEQYF. The full variable domain, its missing parts supplied by reference TRBV19 and TRBJ2-7, is DGGITQSPKYLFRKEGQNVTLSCEQNLNHDAMYWYRQDPGQGLRLIYYSQIVNDFQKGDIAEGYSVSREKKESFPLTVTSAQKNPTAFYLCARSEGTSGAWEQYFGPGTRLTVT.

The sample holds one count of this clone. The rearrangement joins TRBV2 to TRBJ1-1, with unresolved D. The germline gives CDR1 SNHLY, CDR2 FYNNEI. Trimming left V 4 bases short and J 0 bases short, with 9 bases between. This CDR3 is built from 14 residues. As DNA, the CDR3 is TGTGCCAGCAGTGGCAGGAGATTGAACACTGAAGCTTTCTTT. It yields the protein CASSGRRLNTEAFF.

This clone was seen more than once but under ten times. V gene TRBV29-1 combines with J gene TRBJ2-3; 11 nucleotides line up with TRBD1. The germline gives CDR1 SQVTM, CDR2 ANQGSEA. The V and J ends lost 6 bases and 5 bases, in that order; junction bases with no gene match: 1. The CDR3 consists of 12 residues. The CDR3 reads CSVGTGGDTQYF. The CDR3 DNA reads TGCAGCGTCGGGACAGGGGGAGATACGCAGTATTTT.

The genes are TRBV6-6 and TRBJ2-2; D is unresolved. The germline V gene encodes CDR1 MNHNY and CDR2 SVGAGI (reference sequence). This CDR3 contains 11 residues. Trimming took off 4 bases at V and 6 bases at J, with 3 bases between the two ends. The chain's CDR3 is CASSSPGELFF. The CDR3 nucleotides read TGTGCCAGCAGTTCCCCCGGGGAGCTGTTTTTT.

This chain joins TRBV29-1 and TRBJ2-7, with D possibly being TRBD1 or TRBD2 (6 bases each). There are 13 residues in the CDR3. The germline V gene has CDR1 SQVTM and CDR2 ANQGSEA. Between the trimmed V and J ends, which lost 7 bases and 6 bases, there was a span of 19 bases. The CDR3: CSAKGRGPGEQYF. The DNA for the CDR3 is TGCAGCGCAAAGGGACGGGGGCCTGGCGAGCAGTACTTC.

V gene TRBV7-9 combines with J gene TRBJ2-1; TRBD2 matches at 8 bases. This CDR3 is built from 15 residues. The V segment lost 4 bases and the J segment 8 bases; nucleotides outside the gene matches: 10. CDR1 is SEHNR, CDR2 FQNEAQ, per germline (reference sequence). CDR3 residues: CASSSGTSRFDEQFF. CDR3 sequence (DNA): TGTGCCAGCAGCTCCGGGACTAGTAGGTTCGATGAGCAGTTCTTC.

Sample share makes this clone medium-sized (0.01 to 0.1%). This chain connects TRBV2 to TRBJ2-2; no definite D call. The CDR3 has 12 amino acids. The V and J ends lost 4 bases and 3 bases respectively, with 3 bases between them. Germline CDR1 is SNHLY and CDR2 is FYNNEI. Written as DNA, the CDR3 is TGTGCCAGCAGTGCAGACACCGGGGAGCTGTTTTTT. As protein: CASSADTGELFF.

The chain has TRBV18 and TRBJ2-6; D remains ambiguous. CDR3 length: 14 amino acids. Looked up from germline, CDR1 is KGHSH and CDR2 is LQKENI. Trimming cost V 0 bases and J 2 bases, with 2 bases left between them. CDR3 nucleotides: TGTGCCAGCTCACCACCGGCTGGGGCCAACGTCCTGACTTTC. Translated: CASSPPAGANVLTF.

V and J are TRBV6-5 and TRBJ1-5, with a weak D call TRBD1 (6 bases). The CDR3 runs to 13 residues. CDR1 and CDR2 (germline): MNHEY, SVGAGI. Trimming cost V 5 bases and J 6 bases, with 11 bases left between them. CDR3 nucleotide sequence: TGTGCCAGCAGTCAAAACAGGGTTCAGCCCCAGCATTTT. Protein product: CASSQNRVQPQHF.